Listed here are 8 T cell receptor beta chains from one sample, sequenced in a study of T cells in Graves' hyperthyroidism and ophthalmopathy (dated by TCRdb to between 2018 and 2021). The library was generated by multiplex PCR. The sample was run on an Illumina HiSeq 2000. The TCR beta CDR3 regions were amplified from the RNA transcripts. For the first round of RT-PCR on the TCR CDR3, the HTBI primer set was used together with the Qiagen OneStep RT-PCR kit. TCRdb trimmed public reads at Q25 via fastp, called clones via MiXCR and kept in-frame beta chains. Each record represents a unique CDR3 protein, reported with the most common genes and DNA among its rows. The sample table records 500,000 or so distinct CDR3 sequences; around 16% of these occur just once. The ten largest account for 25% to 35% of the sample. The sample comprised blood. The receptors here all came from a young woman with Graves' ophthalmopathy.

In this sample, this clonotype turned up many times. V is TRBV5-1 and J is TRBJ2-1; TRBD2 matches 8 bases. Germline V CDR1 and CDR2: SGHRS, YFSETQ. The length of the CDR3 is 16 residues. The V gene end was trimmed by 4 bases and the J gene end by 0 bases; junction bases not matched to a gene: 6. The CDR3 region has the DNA TGCGCCAGCAGCACTATAAGCGGGAGCTCCTACAATGAGCAGTTCTTC. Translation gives CASSTISGSSYNEQFF. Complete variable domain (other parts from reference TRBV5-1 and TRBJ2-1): KAGVTQTPRYLIKTRGQQVTLSCSPISGHRSVSWYQQTPGQGLQFLFEYFSETQRNKGNFPGRFSGRQFSNSRSEMNVSTLELGDSALYLCASSTISGSSYNEQFFGPGTRLTVL.

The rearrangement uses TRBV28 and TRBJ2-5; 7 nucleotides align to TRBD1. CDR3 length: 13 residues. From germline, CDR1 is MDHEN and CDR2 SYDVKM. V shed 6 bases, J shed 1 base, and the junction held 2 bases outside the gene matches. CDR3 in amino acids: CASRGQFQETQYF. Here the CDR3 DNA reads TGTGCCAGCAGGGGACAGTTCCAAGAGACCCAGTACTTC.

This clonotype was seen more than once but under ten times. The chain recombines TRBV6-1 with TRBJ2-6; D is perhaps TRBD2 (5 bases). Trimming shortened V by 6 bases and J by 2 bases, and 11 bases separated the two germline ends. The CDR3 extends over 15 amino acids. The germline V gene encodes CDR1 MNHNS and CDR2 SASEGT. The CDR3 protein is CASSPSGTGANVLTF. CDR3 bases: TGTGCCAGCAGCCCCTCGGGGACTGGGGCCAACGTCCTGACTTTC.

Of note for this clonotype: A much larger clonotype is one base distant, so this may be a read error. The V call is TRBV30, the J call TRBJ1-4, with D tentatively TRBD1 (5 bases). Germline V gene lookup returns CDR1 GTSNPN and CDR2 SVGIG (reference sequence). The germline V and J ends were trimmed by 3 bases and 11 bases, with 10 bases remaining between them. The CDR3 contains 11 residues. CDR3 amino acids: CAWRTGDKLFF. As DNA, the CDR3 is TGTGCCTGGAGAACGGGGGATAAACTGTTTTTT.

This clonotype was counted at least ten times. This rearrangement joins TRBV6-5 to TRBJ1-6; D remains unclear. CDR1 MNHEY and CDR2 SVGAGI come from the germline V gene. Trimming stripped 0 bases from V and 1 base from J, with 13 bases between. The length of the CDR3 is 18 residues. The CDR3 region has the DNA TGTGCCAGCAGTTACTCTCCGGAGGGTGGGTCCTATAATTCACCCCTCCACTTT. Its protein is CASSYSPEGGSYNSPLHF.

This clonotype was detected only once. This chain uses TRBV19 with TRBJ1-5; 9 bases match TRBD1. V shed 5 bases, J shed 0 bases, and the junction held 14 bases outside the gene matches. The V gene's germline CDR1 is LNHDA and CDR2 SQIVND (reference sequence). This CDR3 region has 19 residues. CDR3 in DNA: TGTGCCAGTAGTTTCCCCCGGGACAGGGCGCAAGATAGCAATCAGCCCCAGCATTTT. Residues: CASSFPRDRAQDSNQPQHF.

The CDR3 region is CASSPEFEYEKLFF. CDR3 bases: TGTGCCAGCAGTCCAGAGTTCGAGTATGAAAAACTGTTTTTT. The V call is TRBV6-1, the J call TRBJ1-4; the D is unclear. CDR3 length: 14 amino acids. CDR1 and CDR2 (germline): MNHNS, SASEGT. Trimming cost V 5 bases and J 6 bases, with 13 bases left between them.

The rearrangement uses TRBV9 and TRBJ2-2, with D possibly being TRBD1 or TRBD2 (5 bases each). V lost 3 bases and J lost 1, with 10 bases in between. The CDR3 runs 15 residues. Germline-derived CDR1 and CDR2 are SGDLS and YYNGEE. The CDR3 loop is CASSGDGQNTGELFF. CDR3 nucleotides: TGTGCCAGCAGCGGGGACGGACAGAACACCGGGGAGCTGTTTTTT.